One and the same sample provided the 15 T cell receptor beta chains below, sequenced in a study of shared clonotypes between healthy human individuals. Some clones are missing from TCRdb's copy, which holds only in-frame ones; the method was immunoSEQ multiplex PCR. The sample holds 2 million to 2.5 million clones; 93% are singletons and the top ten take more than 0.35%. The sequenced sample was naive CD4+ T cells from PBMCs. The subset denotes: CD45RA+ positively selected. These receptors came from a man aged 18 to 30 in good health. Some clones in this sample may be carry-over from other donors' samples.

This clone showed up just once. The chain carries TRBV10-3 and TRBJ2-3; D tentatively reads TRBD1 or TRBD2 (6 bases each). V gave up 6 bases and J gave up 2 bases, with 21 bases separating them. CDR1 ENHRY and CDR2 SYGVKD come from the germline V gene. The CDR3 extends over 17 amino acids. The CDR3 region is CAISLGGLLGTTDTQYF. The CDR3 nucleotides are TGTGCCATCAGCCTCGGGGGCCTCCTCGGGACCACAGATACGCAGTATTTT.

As to this clone: Other nucleotide sequences in the sample specify the same CDR3. CDR3 residues: CASSLALGQPQHF. The CDR3 region has the DNA TGTGCCAGCAGCTTAGCGCTGGGCCAGCCCCAGCATTTT. The chain uses TRBV7-2 and TRBJ1-5; D call uncertain. The CDR3 has 13 amino acids. V dropped 0 bases and J dropped 7 bases, with 7 bases sitting between them. Germline CDR1 SGHTA, CDR2 FQGNSA.

The chain carries TRBV30 and TRBJ2-1; D remains unclear. Germline lookup yields CDR1 GTSNPN and CDR2 SVGIG (reference sequence). V gave up 6 bases and J gave up 0 bases, with 9 bases separating them. The CDR3 consists of 13 residues. The CDR3 spells CACAGDSYNEQFF. The CDR3 DNA is TGTGCCTGCGCCGGAGACTCCTACAATGAGCAGTTCTTC.

The table lists this clone with a count of one. Other DNA sequences in the same sample also yield this CDR3. J is TRBJ1-4 and V is TRBV18, with a possible D match to TRBD1 (5 bases). Germline CDR1 is KGHSH and CDR2 is LQKENI. V was shortened by 3 bases and J by 8 bases, with 10 bases between the two germline ends. This CDR3 region has 13 residues. The DNA for the CDR3 is TGTGCCAGCTCACCGAGGGGCGAGGAAAAACTGTTTTTT. It encodes CASSPRGEEKLFF.

This clone has a single count. The DNA of the CDR3 is TGTGCCAGCAGCAATCTTCGGGTACTGCTCTCCTACGAGCAGTACTTC. This encodes CASSNLRVLLSYEQYF. The rearrangement uses TRBV21-1 and TRBJ2-7; TRBD2, the table's D call, was not compared with the DNA. TRBV21-1 is an annotated pseudogene. The CDR3 spans 16 residues.

The chain couples TRBV7-3 to TRBJ2-1; 16 bases match TRBD2. This CDR3 comprises 16 residues. The V gene end was trimmed by 6 bases and the J gene end by 11 bases; junction bases not matched to a gene: 10. The germline V gene encodes CDR1 SGHTA and CDR2 FQGTGA. The CDR3 nucleotides read TGTGCCAGCAGTACCCCCGGGACTAGCGGGAGGGTACAGCAGTTCTTC. Translating it yields CASSTPGTSGRVQQFF. Complete variable domain (other parts from reference TRBV7-3 and TRBJ2-1): GAGVSQTPSNKVTEKGKYVELRCDPISGHTALYWYRQSLGQGPEFLIYFQGTGAADDSGLPNDRFFAVRPEGSVSTLKIQRTERGDSAVYLCASSTPGTSGRVQQFFGPGTRLTVL.

The chain links TRBV7-9 to TRBJ1-1; D call uncertain. Germline V gene lookup returns CDR1 SEHNR and CDR2 FQNEAQ (reference sequence). This CDR3 contains 13 residues. The V end was cut by 3 bases, the J end by 5 bases, with 10 bases between. In nucleotides, the CDR3 is TGTGCCAGCAGCTTCTTGCCGGATACTGAAGCTTTCTTT. Protein: CASSFLPDTEAFF.

The chain links TRBV2 to TRBJ2-7; tentatively, D is TRBD2 (7 bases). V lost 3 bases to trimming and J lost 1 base, with 13 bases between them. CDR1 is SNHLY and CDR2 is FYNNEI in the germline V gene. This CDR3 spans 15 amino acids. The CDR3 sequence is CASSEGGARSYEQYF. Written as DNA, the CDR3 is TGTGCCAGCAGTGAGGGGGGGGCAAGGTCCTACGAGCAGTACTTC.

With respect to this clone: Other DNA sequences from this sample encode an identical CDR3 as well. As DNA, the CDR3 is TGTGCCAGCAGCCCCGGCAGTTACAATGAGCAGTTCTTC. Translated: CASSPGSYNEQFF. The rearrangement joins TRBV28 to TRBJ2-1; D is undetermined. The CDR3 runs to 13 residues. Trimming shortened V by 6 bases and J by 4 bases, and 10 bases separated the two germline ends. Germline CDR1 reads MDHEN; CDR2 reads SYDVKM. Full variable domain (remainder filled in from reference TRBV28 and TRBJ2-1): DVKVTQSSRYLVKRTGEKVFLECVQDMDHENMFWYRQDPGLGLRLIYFSYDVKMKEKGDIPEGYSVSREKKERFSLILESASTNQTSMYLCASSPGSYNEQFFGPGTRLTVL.

The chain links TRBV6-5 to TRBJ1-2; D unclear. Trimming cost V 6 bases and J 4 bases, with 18 bases left between them. CDR3 size: 15 residues. Germline CDR1 reads MNHEY; CDR2 reads SVGAGI. CDR3 DNA sequence: TGTGCCAGCAGCCCCCCCGTGGGAAGAGGCTATGGCTACACCTTC. It codes for CASSPPVGRGYGYTF.

The chain employs TRBV2 and TRBJ2-7, with D possibly being TRBD2 (5 bases). The CDR3 contains 14 residues. With 7 bases removed from V and 0 bases from J, the gap between germline ends came to 13 bases. The germline gives CDR1 SNHLY, CDR2 FYNNEI. CDR3 sequence reads: CASKGGLSSYEQYF. CDR3 nucleotides: TGTGCCAGCAAGGGCGGACTCAGCTCCTACGAGCAGTACTTC.

Notes on this clone: The same CDR3 also results from other DNA sequences found in this sample. The V call is TRBV5-1, the J call TRBJ2-5, with no clear D. This CDR3 has 14 amino acids. V gave up 0 bases and J gave up 0 bases, with 6 bases separating them. Per the germline V gene, CDR1 is SGHRS and CDR2 is YFSETQ. The CDR3 nucleotides are TGCGCCAGCAGCTTGGTGCCGGACCAAGAGACCCAGTACTTC. Protein sequence: CASSLVPDQETQYF.

This chain uses TRBV7-3 with TRBJ1-1; D may be TRBD1 (6 bases). Germline-derived CDR1 and CDR2 are SGHTA and FQGTGA. This CDR3 has 16 residues. V shed 3 bases and J shed 3 bases, with 17 bases lying between them. CDR3 loop: CASSFQQGVMYTEAFF. CDR3 in DNA: TGTGCCAGCAGCTTCCAACAGGGAGTGATGTACACTGAAGCTTTCTTT.

The chain carries TRBV11-3 and TRBJ2-4; a possible D gene is TRBD2 (6 bases). The length of the CDR3 is 19 residues. V was shortened by 5 bases and J by 2 bases, with 25 bases between the two germline ends. In germline, CDR1 is SGHNT, CDR2 YENEEA. The DNA for the CDR3 is TGTGCCAGCAGCCTCCGGGACGGGGGAGCCTTCCAGTCCAAAAACATTCAGTACTTC. This gives the protein CASSLRDGGAFQSKNIQYF.

The V and J genes are TRBV7-9 and TRBJ1-1; D gene ambiguous. Germline-derived CDR1 and CDR2 are SEHNR and FQNEAQ (reference sequence). Trimming shortened V by 3 bases and J by 1 base, and 12 bases separated the two germline ends. The CDR3 sequence is 15 residues long. This chain's CDR3 is CASSLSGRTNTEAFF. The CDR3 DNA reads TGTGCCAGCAGCTTGTCTGGAAGGACGAACACTGAAGCTTTCTTT.